Shown below are 21 T cell receptor beta chains from a single sample sequenced in a study of blood T cells in healthy people across ages. For the second PCR, which ran for about 6 to 11 cycles, a sample-barcoded 5' primer and a J-beta primer mix were used. TCRdb re-derived calls from the 5' RACE reads in MiXCR, one entry per CDR3 protein. The table includes roughly 800,000 distinct CDR3 sequences, just under 25% detected once. This sample also belongs to another study, concerning T cells of mothers and their children.

The source material was blood. These receptors all come from a boy aged 5-17 years in good health.

The sample holds a few counts of this clonotype. CDR3 DNA sequence: TGTGCCAGCAGCGGGACAGCGGGGGAAAAACTGTTTTTT. It is translated as CASSGTAGEKLFF. The J gene is TRBJ1-4, the V gene TRBV12-3 or TRBV12-4; TRBD1 agrees at 7 bases. The CDR3 runs 13 residues. After removal of 6 bases from V and 8 bases from J, the junction contained 6 bases not matched to a gene.

V usage is TRBV6-1 and J usage is TRBJ2-7, with 8 bases that match TRBD1. Per the germline V gene, CDR1 is MNHNS and CDR2 is SASEGT. CDR3 length equals 13 residues. V was clipped by 6 bases and J by 1 base; unmatched bases: 2. CDR3 amino acids: CASRTGVSYEQYF. The CDR3, as DNA: TGTGCCAGCAGGACAGGGGTTTCCTACGAGCAGTACTTC.

The DNA for the CDR3 is TGCAGTGCTATCCTAGCGGTTAACAATGAGCAGTTCTTC. As protein: CSAILAVNNEQFF. This chain links TRBV20-1 with TRBJ2-7, with TRBD2 identical over 7 bases. The end of the DNA is better explained by TRBJ2-1, so the J call may be wrong. The CDR3 contains 13 residues. CDR1 and CDR2 from the germline V gene are DFQATT and SNEGSKA (reference sequence).

The genes are TRBV7-2 and TRBJ2-3; 8 bases agree with TRBD1. From germline, CDR1 is SGHTA and CDR2 FQGNSA. The length of the CDR3 is 16 residues. Losses at the gene ends were 4 bases for V and 2 bases for J; bases not matched to a gene: 8. CDR3 amino acids: CASSSQGAIITDTQYF. In DNA, the CDR3 is TGTGCCAGCAGCTCTCAGGGGGCAATCATCACAGATACGCAGTATTTT.

This clonotype was counted a few times. The chain employs TRBV7-6 and TRBJ2-5, with D perhaps TRBD1 or TRBD2 (5 bases each). The CDR3 has 17 amino acids. The germline V gene has CDR1 SGHVS and CDR2 FNYEAQ. Between the trimmed V and J ends, which lost 2 bases and 2 bases, there was a span of 18 bases. CDR3 sequence: CASSLSGTGRLQETQYF. CDR3 bases: TGTGCCAGCAGCTTAAGCGGAACAGGACGACTACAAGAGACCCAGTACTTC.

Only a few counts were recorded for this clonotype. The chain has TRBV11-2 and TRBJ1-4, with D uncertain. The CDR3 loop spans 14 amino acids. Germline lookup yields CDR1 SGHAT and CDR2 FQNNGV. Trimming stripped 6 bases from V and 5 bases from J, with 13 bases between. This CDR3 reads CASRRTVENEKLFF. For the CDR3, the DNA is TGTGCCAGCAGACGGACGGTGGAGAATGAAAAACTGTTTTTT. Full variable domain (missing parts from reference TRBV11-2 and TRBJ1-4): EAGVAQSPRYKIIEKRQSVAFWCNPISGHATLYWYQQILGQGPKLLIQFQNNGVVDDSQLPKDRFSAERLKGVDSTLKIQPAKLEDSAVYLCASRRTVENEKLFFGSGTQLSVL.

CDR3 coding DNA: TGCAGCGTTGAAGATGGTCTCGGAGGGGCTGGAAACACCATATATTTT. Translating gives CSVEDGLGGAGNTIYF. The chain uses TRBV29-1 and TRBJ1-3, with a tentative D call TRBD1 (5 bases). The CDR3 is made up of 16 amino acids. Germline loops: CDR1 SQVTM, CDR2 ANQGSEA. With 0 bases removed from V and 2 bases from J, the gap between germline ends came to 14 bases.

In its sample, this clonotype was seen a few times. The chain combines TRBV20-1 with TRBJ1-1; TRBD1 is a possible D gene (6 bases). This CDR3 region has 12 residues. The germline V gene has CDR1 DFQATT and CDR2 SNEGSKA (reference sequence). V lost 3 bases and J lost 4, with 9 bases in between. The CDR3: CSARSRGTEAFF. CDR3 sequence (DNA): TGCAGTGCTAGGTCCAGGGGCACTGAAGCTTTCTTT.

This chain joins TRBV7-9 and TRBJ2-1, with D maybe TRBD1 (5 bases). The CDR3 spans 15 residues. The V and J ends lost 7 bases and 0 bases respectively, with 13 bases between them. Germline V gene lookup returns CDR1 SEHNR and CDR2 FQNEAQ (reference sequence). This chain's CDR3 is CASKKDDSSYNEQFF. Written as DNA, the CDR3 is TGTGCCAGCAAAAAGGACGACAGCTCCTACAATGAGCAGTTCTTC.

The rearrangement joins TRBV6-1 to TRBJ1-4, with a possible D match to TRBD1 (5 bases). With 8 bases removed from V and 7 bases from J, the gap between germline ends came to 17 bases. The CDR3 contains 14 residues. The germline CDR1 and CDR2 sequences are MNHNS and SASEGT. CDR3 region: CASPRGGDGEKLFF. The CDR3 DNA reads TGTGCCAGCCCCCGAGGTGGGGACGGTGAAAAACTGTTTTTT.

CDR3 amino acids: CSAQSQETQYF. DNA of the CDR3: TGCAGTGCGCAATCTCAAGAGACCCAGTACTTC. V usage is TRBV20-1 and J usage is TRBJ2-5, with D unclear. The CDR3 is 11 amino acids. The germline V gene has CDR1 DFQATT and CDR2 SNEGSKA (reference sequence). Deletions cut 6 bases from V and 2 bases from J, with 7 bases between.

The chain employs TRBV9 and TRBJ2-3; possible D gene TRBD1, 5 bases. Germline lookup yields CDR1 SGDLS and CDR2 YYNGEE. This CDR3 has 15 residues. V was shortened by 1 base and J by 2 bases, with 11 bases between the two germline ends. The CDR3 DNA is TGTGCCAGCAGCGTACAGGGTCACTTCACAGATACGCAGTATTTT. It codes for CASSVQGHFTDTQYF. The variable domain in full, completed from reference TRBV9 and TRBJ2-3, reads DSGVTQTPKHLITATGQRVTLRCSPRSGDLSVYWYQQSLDQGLQFLIQYYNGEERAKGNILERFSAQQFPDLHSELNLSSLELGDSALYFCASSVQGHFTDTQYFGPGTRLTVL.

The genes are TRBV6-5 and TRBJ1-2, with TRBD1 matching 9 bases. The germline CDR1 and CDR2 sequences are MNHEY and SVGAGI. The V and J ends lost 0 bases and 9 bases, in that order; junction bases with no gene match: 2. CDR3 length: 13 residues. The CDR3 DNA is TGTGCCAGCAGTTACTCGACAGGGGGACGCTACACCTTC. Its protein is CASSYSTGGRYTF.

The chain uses TRBV7-9 and TRBJ2-2; TRBD1 is a possible D gene (6 bases). The V end was cut by 5 bases, the J end by 8 bases, with 15 bases between. The CDR3 has 14 amino acids. Per the germline V gene, CDR1 is SEHNR and CDR2 is FQNEAQ (reference sequence). CDR3 bases: TGTGCCAGCAGCGCGATCAGGGGAGCGGGGGAGCTGTTTTTT. Translating it yields CASSAIRGAGELFF.

The genes are TRBV7-2 and TRBJ2-4, with TRBD2 matching 8 bases. Germline V gives CDR1 SGHTA, CDR2 FQGNSA. There are 16 residues in the CDR3. The V and J ends lost 1 base and 6 bases, in that order; junction bases with no gene match: 8. The CDR3 sequence: CASSLGPGGAGNIQYF. The CDR3 DNA follows: TGTGCCAGCAGCTTAGGGCCGGGGGGGGCAGGAAACATTCAGTACTTC.

The rearrangement links TRBV29-1 to TRBJ2-1; D not resolved. TRBJ2-5 explains the end of the DNA better; the J call may be wrong. The CDR3 is made up of 13 amino acids. In germline, CDR1 is SQVTM, CDR2 ANQGSEA. CDR3 sequence reads: CSVRSGEVETQYF. The CDR3 bases are TGCAGCGTGCGCTCTGGGGAAGTAGAGACCCAGTACTTC.

The table lists this clonotype with many counts. The chain combines TRBV23-1 with TRBJ2-5; 11 nucleotides line up with TRBD2. TRBV23-1 is noted as an ORF with a role that remains uncertain. The length of the CDR3 is 16 residues. Trimming at V came to 0 bases and at J to 3 bases, leaving 3 bases not matched to a gene. DNA for the CDR3: TGCGCCAGCAGTCAATCGACTAGCGGGGAAAAAGAGACCCAGTACTTC. Its protein product is CASSQSTSGEKETQYF.

The chain links TRBV7-2 to TRBJ1-1, with unresolved D. Trimming stripped 1 base from V and 6 bases from J, with 9 bases between. Per germline, CDR1 SGHTA and CDR2 FQGNSA. CDR3 length: 13 residues. This chain's CDR3 is CASSLVFSPEAFF. Here the CDR3 DNA reads TGTGCCAGCAGCTTAGTTTTTAGTCCTGAAGCTTTCTTT.

This clonotype has only a few counts. No conserved phenylalanine or tryptophan is present at the end of the CDR3, so a read error is the likely explanation. The CDR3 reads CASSQGASYNEQFL. Written as DNA, the CDR3 is TGTGCCAGCAGCCAAGGTGCCTCCTACAATGAGCAGTTCCTC. The rearrangement links TRBV14 to TRBJ2-1; D remains ambiguous. Germline V gives CDR1 SGHDN, CDR2 FVKESK. Trimming cost V 1 base and J 0 bases, with 4 bases left between them. This CDR3 region has 14 residues.

The rearrangement links TRBV20-1 to TRBJ1-2; D remains unclear. The germline V gene has CDR1 DFQATT and CDR2 SNEGSKA (reference sequence). V dropped 3 bases and J dropped 6 bases, with 11 bases sitting between them. CDR3 length: 12 residues. The CDR3 DNA sequence: TGCAGTGCTAGGGTGGCAGGTCATGGCTACACCTTC. Translated: CSARVAGHGYTF.

The chain joins TRBV20-1 to TRBJ2-1; TRBD1 is a possible D gene (5 bases). The CDR3 is 13 residues long. V dropped 5 bases and J dropped 9 bases, with 17 bases sitting between them. Germline V lookup: CDR1 DFQATT, CDR2 SNEGSKA (reference sequence). The CDR3 reads CSAYLNRIGEQFF. The CDR3 DNA sequence: TGCAGTGCTTACCTAAACAGGATTGGTGAGCAGTTCTTC.